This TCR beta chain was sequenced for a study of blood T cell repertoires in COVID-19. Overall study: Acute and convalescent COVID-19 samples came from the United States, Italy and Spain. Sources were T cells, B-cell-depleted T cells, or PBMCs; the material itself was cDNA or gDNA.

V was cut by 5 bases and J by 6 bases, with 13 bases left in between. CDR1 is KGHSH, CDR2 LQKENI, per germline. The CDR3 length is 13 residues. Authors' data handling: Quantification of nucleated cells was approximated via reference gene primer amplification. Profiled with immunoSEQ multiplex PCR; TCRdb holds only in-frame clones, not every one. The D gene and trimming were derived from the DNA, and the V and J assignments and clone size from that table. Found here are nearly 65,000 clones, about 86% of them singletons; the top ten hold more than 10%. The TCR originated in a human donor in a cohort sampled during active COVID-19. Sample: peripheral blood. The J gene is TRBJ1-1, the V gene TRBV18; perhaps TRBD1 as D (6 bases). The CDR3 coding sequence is TGTGCCAGCTCAAGAGACGCAGGGGCTGAAGCTTTCTTT. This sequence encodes CASSRDAGAEAFF.